The clone carrying this T cell receptor beta chain was found once. The CDR3 is 15 amino acids. Germline lookup yields CDR1 SNHLY and CDR2 FYNNEI. The J segment lost 1 base and the V segment lost 4 bases, leaving 0 bases of the junction unmatched. Original methodology: Using reference gene primer amplification, nucleated cell counts were estimated. The data were produced by immunoSEQ multiplex PCR, yet TCRdb's version contains in-frame clones alone and is incomplete. V, J and clone size reflect that table, while D and trimming were determined from the DNA. The sample carries about 130,000 clones, approximately 87% recorded once. This record comes from a study of blood T cell repertoires in COVID-19. Whole-study context: The United States, Italy and Spain provided the acute and convalescent COVID-19 samples. In each case, the material was cDNA or gDNA derived from T cells, B-cell-depleted T cells, or PBMCs.

The clonotype originates from a man in his sixties or seventies with active COVID-19. The V and J genes are TRBV2 and TRBJ2-7; TRBD2 matches 14 bases. Source material: peripheral blood. CDR3 residues: CASSGLAGGSYEQYF. CDR3 bases: TGTGCCAGCAGTGGACTAGCGGGAGGGTCCTACGAGCAGTACTTC.